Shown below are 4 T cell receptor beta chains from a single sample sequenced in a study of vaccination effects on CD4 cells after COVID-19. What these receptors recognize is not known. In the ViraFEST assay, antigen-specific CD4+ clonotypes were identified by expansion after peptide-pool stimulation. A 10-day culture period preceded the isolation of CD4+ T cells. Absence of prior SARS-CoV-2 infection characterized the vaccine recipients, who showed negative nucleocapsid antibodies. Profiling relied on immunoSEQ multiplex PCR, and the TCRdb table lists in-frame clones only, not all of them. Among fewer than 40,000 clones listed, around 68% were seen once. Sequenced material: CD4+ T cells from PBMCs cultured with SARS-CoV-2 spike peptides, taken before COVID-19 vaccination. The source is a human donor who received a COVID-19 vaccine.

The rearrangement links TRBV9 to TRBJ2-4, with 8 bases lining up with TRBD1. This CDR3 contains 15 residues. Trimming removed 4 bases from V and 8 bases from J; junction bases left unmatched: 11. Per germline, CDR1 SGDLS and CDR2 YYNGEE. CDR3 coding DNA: TGTGCCAGCAGCACCCGACAGGGGCAAGGATACATTCAGTACTTC. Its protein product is CASSTRQGQGYIQYF.

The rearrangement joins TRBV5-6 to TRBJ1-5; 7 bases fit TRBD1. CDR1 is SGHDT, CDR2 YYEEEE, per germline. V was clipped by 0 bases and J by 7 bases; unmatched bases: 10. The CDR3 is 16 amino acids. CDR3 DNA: TGTGCCAGCAGCTTGGAGTTCACAGGGGCAGGACAGCCCCAGCATTTT. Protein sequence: CASSLEFTGAGQPQHF. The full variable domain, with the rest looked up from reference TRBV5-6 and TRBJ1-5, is DAGVTQSPTHLIKTRGQQVTLRCSPKSGHDTVSWYQQALGQGPQFIFQYYEEEERQRGNFPDRFSGHQFPNYSSELNVNALLLGDSALYLCASSLEFTGAGQPQHFGDGTRLSIL.

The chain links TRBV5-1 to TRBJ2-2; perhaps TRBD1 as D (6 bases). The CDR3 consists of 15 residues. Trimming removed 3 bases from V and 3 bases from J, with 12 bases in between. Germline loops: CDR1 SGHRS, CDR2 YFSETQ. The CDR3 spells CASSSSGVDTGELFF. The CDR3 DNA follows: TGCGCCAGCAGCTCTTCAGGGGTCGACACCGGGGAGCTGTTTTTT.

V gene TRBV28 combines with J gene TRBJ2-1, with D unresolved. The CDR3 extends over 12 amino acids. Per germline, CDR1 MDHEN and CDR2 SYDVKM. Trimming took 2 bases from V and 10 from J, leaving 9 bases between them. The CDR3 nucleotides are TGTGCCAGCAGTTTAGGTTTCAGGGAGCAGTTCTTC. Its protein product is CASSLGFREQFF.